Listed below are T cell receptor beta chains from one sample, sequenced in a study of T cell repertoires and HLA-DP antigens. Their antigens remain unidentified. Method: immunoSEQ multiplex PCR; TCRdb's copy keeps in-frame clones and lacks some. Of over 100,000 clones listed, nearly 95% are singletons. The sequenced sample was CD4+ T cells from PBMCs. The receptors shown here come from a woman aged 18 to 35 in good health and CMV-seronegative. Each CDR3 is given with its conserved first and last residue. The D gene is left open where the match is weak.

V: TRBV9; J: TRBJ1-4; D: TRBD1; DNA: TGTGCCAGCAGACTAACCAGGGGGCCCCCGGACGAAAAACTGTTTTTT; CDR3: CASRLTRGPPDEKLFF
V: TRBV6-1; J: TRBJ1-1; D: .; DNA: TGTGCCAGCAGCCCTTTGGCGGGGGTCGCCGAAGCTTTCTTT; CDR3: CASSPLAGVAEAFF
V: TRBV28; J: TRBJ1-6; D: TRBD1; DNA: TGTGCCAGCAGTTCCCCGGGACAGGGTAGCGGTCCCCTCCACTTT; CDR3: CASSSPGQGSGPLHF
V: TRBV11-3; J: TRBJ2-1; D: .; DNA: TGTGCCAGCAGCTTAGATTCAGGGTCGGGCAATGAGCAGTTCTTC; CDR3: CASSLDSGSGNEQFF
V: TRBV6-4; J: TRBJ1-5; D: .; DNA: TGTGCCAGCAGCACCGACAGTGGCAATCAGCCCCAGCATTTT; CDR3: CASSTDSGNQPQHF
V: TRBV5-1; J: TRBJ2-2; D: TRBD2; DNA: TGCGCCAGCAAAACCGTAGCGGGGAACACCGGGGAGCTGTTTTTT; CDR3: CASKTVAGNTGELFF
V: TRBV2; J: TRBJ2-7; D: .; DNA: TGTGCCAGCAGATCCTACGAGCAGTACTTC; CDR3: CASRSYEQYF
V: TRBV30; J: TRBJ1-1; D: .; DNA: TGTGCCTGGAGTGCCCACGAGGGCACTGAAGCTTTCTTT; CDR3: CAWSAHEGTEAFF
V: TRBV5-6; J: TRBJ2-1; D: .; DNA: TGTGCCAGCAGCAGGACAGAGAGCTCCTACAATGAGCAGTTCTTC; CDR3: CASSRTESSYNEQFF
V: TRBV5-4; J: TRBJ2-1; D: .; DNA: TGTGCCAGCAGCTTGGGGGCAGGACCCACAGATGAGCAGTTCTTC; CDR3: CASSLGAGPTDEQFF